These 10 T cell receptor beta chains were all obtained from the same sample, sequenced in a study of T cells in Graves' hyperthyroidism and ophthalmopathy. Amplification of TCR beta CDR3 regions used RNA as the template. Researchers ran a first-round RT-PCR on the TCR CDR3 using the HTBI primer set. TCRdb ran MiXCR on the multiplex PCR reads and lists one entry per CDR3 protein. The table lists 250,000 to 300,000 distinct CDR3 sequences, roughly 13% of them singletons. The source material was blood. These receptors all come from a woman aged 30 to 39 with Graves' hyperthyroidism that later progressed to Graves' ophthalmopathy.

This clonotype was seen a few times. Germline and junction disagree at one end, which may indicate a read error. The V call is TRBV20-1, the J call TRBJ2-3; D possibly uses TRBD1 or TRBD2 (6 bases each). Germline CDR1 reads DFQATT; CDR2 reads SNEGSKA (reference sequence). CDR3 length: 15 amino acids. CDR3 sequence reads: CSAREQGTSTGTQYF. The DNA for the CDR3 is TGCAGTGCTAGAGAACAGGGCACTAGCACAGGTACGCAGTATTTT.

This clonotype was detected many times. V is TRBV20-1 and J is TRBJ1-4; TRBD1 agrees at 8 bases. CDR1 and CDR2 (germline): DFQATT, SNEGSKA (reference sequence). The CDR3 runs 13 residues. Losses at the gene ends were 5 bases for V and 8 bases for J; bases not matched to a gene: 7. The CDR3: CSAEGQAKEKLFF. The CDR3 nucleotides read TGCAGTGCTGAGGGACAGGCCAAGGAAAAACTGTTTTTT.

The rearrangement links TRBV6-2 or TRBV6-3 to TRBJ1-2; TRBD1 might be the D (5 bases). V shed 8 bases and J shed 6 bases, with 19 bases lying between them. CDR1 is MNHEY and CDR2 is SVGEGT in the germline V gene. The CDR3 is 14 amino acids. In DNA, the CDR3 is TGTGCCAGCGGCCGTACCGGGGCACCAAATGGCTACACCTTC. It encodes CASGRTGAPNGYTF.

This chain joins TRBV27 and TRBJ2-2, with D possibly TRBD2 on 5 matching bases. The CDR3 has 15 residues. V lost 3 bases to trimming and J lost 0 bases, with 8 bases between them. Looked up from germline, CDR1 is MNHEY and CDR2 is SMNVEV (reference sequence). CDR3 in amino acids: CASSFYGTNTGELFF. In nucleotides, the CDR3 is TGTGCCAGCAGTTTCTACGGGACGAACACCGGGGAGCTGTTTTTT.

Note on this clonotype: A junction end diverges from the germline sequence, so it may reflect a read error. The rearrangement links TRBV7-7 to TRBJ2-2; 9 nucleotides agree with TRBD2. The CDR3 loop spans 17 amino acids. Germline CDR1 reads SSHAT; CDR2 reads FNYEAQ (reference sequence). The CDR3 sequence: CASSPNPAGGPTGELFF. Written as DNA, the CDR3 is TGTGCTAGCAGCCCCAATCCAGCGGGAGGCCCCACCGGGGAGCTGTTTTTT.

This clonotype occurred many times. The chain recombines TRBV20-1 with TRBJ2-3; 15 bases align to TRBD2. The CDR3 length is 16 residues. The V segment lost 5 bases and the J segment 2 bases; nucleotides outside the gene matches: 5. Germline CDR1 DFQATT, CDR2 SNEGSKA (reference sequence). In DNA, the CDR3 is TGCAGTGCTCTCGGACTAGCGGGAGGGTTCACAGATACGCAGTATTTT. Translation: CSALGLAGGFTDTQYF.

This clonotype has at least ten counts. The V call is TRBV13, the J call TRBJ2-5, with 10 bases identical to TRBD2. Germline V gives CDR1 PRHDT, CDR2 FYEKMQ (reference sequence). The CDR3 has 14 amino acids. Trimming took 4 bases from V and 5 from J; bases not matched to a gene: 4. In nucleotides, the CDR3 is TGTGCCAGCAGCTCGCTAGCGGGAGATGAGACCCAGTACTTC. This translates into CASSSLAGDETQYF.

This clonotype appeared a few times. One end of the junction fails to match germline, which may point to a read error. The chain is built from TRBV7-7 and TRBJ2-3; 10 bases map to TRBD2. The CDR3 is made up of 15 amino acids. Germline CDR1 is SSHAT and CDR2 is FNYEAQ (reference sequence). CDR3 coding DNA: TGTGCTAGCAGCCCCACTAGCGGGAACTCAGATACGCAGTATTTT. Amino acids: CASSPTSGNSDTQYF. Full variable domain (remainder filled in from reference TRBV7-7 and TRBJ2-3): GAGVSQSPRYKVTKRGQDVTLRCDPISSHATLYWYQQALGQGPEFLTYFNYEAQPDKSGLPSDRFSAERPEGSISTLTIQRTEQRDSAMYRCASSPTSGNSDTQYFGPGTRLTVL.

This clonotype was found many times. The chain is built from TRBV20-1 and TRBJ1-1; unclear D gene. CDR3 length: 12 amino acids. Germline V lookup: CDR1 DFQATT, CDR2 SNEGSKA (reference sequence). Deletions cut 5 bases from V and 4 bases from J, with 11 bases between. The CDR3 region is CSAHGGGTEAFF. CDR3 coding DNA: TGCAGTGCTCACGGCGGTGGCACTGAAGCTTTCTTT.

This clonotype showed up many times. CDR3 in amino acids: CASSPGTAPDTQYF. The DNA of the CDR3 is TGTGCCAGCAGCCCTGGGACCGCTCCGGATACGCAGTATTTT. V is TRBV2 and J is TRBJ2-3; either TRBD1 or TRBD2 may supply D (5 bases each). Trimming removed 6 bases at V and 6 bases at J, with 16 bases between. CDR3 length: 14 amino acids. Germline CDR1 and CDR2: SNHLY and FYNNEI.